The 31 T cell receptor beta chains reported below all come from one sample, sequenced in a study of shared clonotypes between healthy human individuals. Repertoires were generated with immunoSEQ multiplex PCR, while TCRdb's copy carries only in-frame clones and drops some. Counted here are millions of clones, approximately 95% occurring once; the ten biggest clones make up around 0.4%. The sample comprised naive CD4+ T cells from PBMCs. Subset denoted: CD45RA+ positively selected. The receptor source for this set is a man aged 18 to 30 in good health. Some clones in this sample may be carry-over from other donors' samples.

This chain joins TRBV5-6 and TRBJ2-5, with D unresolved. CDR3 length equals 12 residues. The germline V gene encodes CDR1 SGHDT and CDR2 YYEEEE. Trimming took 5 bases from V and 3 from J, leaving 8 bases between them. The DNA of the CDR3 is TGTGCCAGCAGTGCTTATGAAGAGACCCAGTACTTC. This codes for CASSAYEETQYF.

This rearrangement joins TRBV7-3 to TRBJ2-3; 8 nucleotides match TRBD1. CDR1 and CDR2 from the germline V gene are SGHTA and FQGTGA. Unmatched junction bases numbered 6, after V lost 5 bases and J lost 2 bases. This CDR3 region has 15 residues. In DNA, the CDR3 is TGTGCCAGCAGCCGGGCAGGGGGCTTCACAGATACGCAGTATTTT. This gives the protein CASSRAGGFTDTQYF.

The chain is built from TRBV29-1 and TRBJ1-1; D remains unclear. Trimming removed 7 bases at V and 6 bases at J, with 18 bases between. The CDR3 is 13 residues long. The germline V gene has CDR1 SQVTM and CDR2 ANQGSEA. CDR3 DNA sequence: TGCAGCGCCTGGACTCTTAGGGTGGCTGAAGCTTTCTTT. Its translation is CSAWTLRVAEAFF. Drawing the rest from reference TRBV29-1 and TRBJ1-1, the complete variable domain is SAVISQKPSRDICQRGTSLTIQCQVDSQVTMMFWYRQQPGQSLTLIATANQGSEATYESGFVIDKFPISRPNLTFSTLTVSNMSPEDSSIYLCSAWTLRVAEAFFGQGTRLTVV.

The J gene is TRBJ2-6, the V gene TRBV5-1; a weak D match, TRBD1 (7 bases). This CDR3 has 18 residues. Per germline, CDR1 SGHRS and CDR2 YFSETQ. V was clipped by 0 bases and J by 4 bases, with 17 bases between them. The CDR3 DNA follows: TGCGCCAGCAGCTTGGCCGTCGGAGGGGGCGCCGGGGCCAACGTCCTGACTTTC. Protein: CASSLAVGGGAGANVLTF.

The genes are TRBV28 and TRBJ1-2, with D unclear. Looked up from germline, CDR1 is MDHEN and CDR2 is SYDVKM. The V and J ends lost 6 bases and 3 bases respectively, with 11 bases between them. This CDR3 has 13 residues. CDR3 sequence (DNA): TGTGCCAGCAGAACGCAAGCCGACTATGGCTACACCTTC. Encoded protein: CASRTQADYGYTF.

This chain links TRBV12-2 with TRBJ1-5. TRBV12-2 counts as a pseudogene. The CDR3 sequence is 18 residues long. The CDR3 sequence is CASRDRSLTAYSNQPQHF. The CDR3 bases are TGTGCAAGTCGCGACCGGTCCCTGACGGCGTATAGCAATCAGCCCCAGCATTTT.

The chain has TRBV11-2 and TRBJ2-3; 8 bases are a match to TRBD2. Germline values: CDR1 SGHAT, CDR2 FQNNGV. The CDR3 sequence is 15 residues long. V shed 1 base and J 6 bases; nucleotides not matched to a gene: 6. The CDR3, as DNA: TGTGCCAGCAGCTTAGGACTAGCGTGGCGGGATACGCAGTATTTT. Amino acid sequence: CASSLGLAWRDTQYF.

V usage is TRBV6-6 and J usage is TRBJ1-1; D is uncertain. Trimming shortened V by 4 bases and J by 10 bases, and 16 bases separated the two germline ends. Germline CDR1 is MNHNY and CDR2 is SVGAGI (reference sequence). The CDR3 totals 13 residues. Here the CDR3 DNA reads TGTGCCAGCAGTTCCACCTCCTGGACGTCAGCTTTCTTT. Translation: CASSSTSWTSAFF.

The chain uses TRBV6-5 and TRBJ1-2, with D tentatively TRBD1 (6 bases). The CDR3 contains 14 residues. V was shortened by 4 bases and J by 2 bases, with 11 bases between the two germline ends. The germline CDR1 and CDR2 sequences are MNHEY and SVGAGI. CDR3 coding DNA: TGTGCCAGCAGTTCAGGGGCCCCGAACTATGGCTACACCTTC. It is translated as CASSSGAPNYGYTF.

This clone was observed once. Different DNA sequences within this sample yield the same CDR3. V is TRBV6-6 and J is TRBJ1-2; tentatively, D is TRBD1 (5 bases). Germline V gene lookup returns CDR1 MNHNY and CDR2 SVGAGI (reference sequence). This CDR3 is 14 amino acids long. V was trimmed by 0 bases and J by 5 bases, leaving 10 bases between them. As DNA, the CDR3 is TGTGCCAGCAGTTACTCGGGTCAGGGTTATGGCTACACCTTC. Protein: CASSYSGQGYGYTF.

This chain connects TRBV7-6 to TRBJ2-5; D is ambiguous. The CDR3 consists of 13 residues. Germline assignment: CDR1 SGHVS and CDR2 FNYEAQ. V lost 5 bases, J lost 4 bases, and 11 bases lay in between. CDR3 protein: CASSPSPGETQYF. CDR3 DNA sequence: TGTGCCAGCAGCCCTTCCCCGGGAGAGACCCAGTACTTC.

This chain uses TRBV9 with TRBJ2-5; D gene unclear. V was pared by 0 bases and J by 7 bases, with 13 bases between. From germline, CDR1 is SGDLS and CDR2 YYNGEE. This CDR3 is built from 14 residues. The CDR3 sequence is CASSVGDAAVTQYF. The CDR3 nucleotides are TGTGCCAGCAGCGTAGGCGACGCCGCCGTGACCCAGTACTTC.

V and J are TRBV5-4 and TRBJ2-1; TRBD2 matches 11 bases. From germline, CDR1 is SGHNT and CDR2 YYREEE (reference sequence). V was clipped by 0 bases and J by 4 bases; unmatched bases: 6. The CDR3 runs 17 residues. This CDR3 reads CASSLGLAGGGYNEQFF. In DNA, the CDR3 is TGTGCCAGCAGCTTGGGGCTAGCGGGAGGAGGATACAATGAGCAGTTCTTC.

This chain joins TRBV13 and TRBJ2-1; 9 nucleotides match TRBD2. The CDR3 consists of 16 residues. The V gene's germline CDR1 is PRHDT and CDR2 FYEKMQ (reference sequence). Unmatched junction bases numbered 9, after V lost 5 bases and J lost 4 bases. This CDR3 reads CASSPKREARYNEQFF. Here the CDR3 DNA reads TGTGCCAGCAGCCCCAAGCGGGAGGCGCGATACAATGAGCAGTTCTTC. Full variable domain (missing parts from reference TRBV13 and TRBJ2-1): AAGVIQSPRHLIKEKRETATLKCYPIPRHDTVYWYQQGPGQDPQFLISFYEKMQSDKGSIPDRFSAQQFSDYHSELNMSSLELGDSALYFCASSPKREARYNEQFFGPGTRLTVL.

Details on this clone: The identical CDR3 is also encoded by other nucleotide sequences in the sample. The chain employs TRBV7-8 and TRBJ2-7; tentatively, D is TRBD1 or TRBD2 (5 bases each). The CDR3 length is 14 residues. V was trimmed by 5 bases and J by 0 bases, leaving 11 bases between them. CDR1 and CDR2 from the germline V gene are SGHVS and FQNEAQ. The CDR3 DNA reads TGTGCCAGCAGCCTGGGACGGAACTCCTACGAGCAGTACTTC. It codes for CASSLGRNSYEQYF.

The chain recombines TRBV19 with TRBJ2-7; D gene ambiguous. This CDR3 comprises 14 residues. Germline lookup yields CDR1 LNHDA and CDR2 SQIVND (reference sequence). With 8 bases removed from V and 1 base from J, the gap between germline ends came to 15 bases. The CDR3 is CASSRALLSYEQYF. The CDR3 nucleotides are TGTGCCAGTTCCCGGGCCCTCTTATCCTACGAGCAGTACTTC.

V and J are TRBV7-6 and TRBJ2-7; 10 bases agree with TRBD1. The CDR3 length is 13 residues. Germline lookup yields CDR1 SGHVS and CDR2 FNYEAQ. The V gene end was trimmed by 5 bases and the J gene end by 5 bases; junction bases not matched to a gene: 3. Written as DNA, the CDR3 is TGTGCCAGCAGCCGGGACAGGGGCGACGAGCAGTACTTC. This gives the protein CASSRDRGDEQYF.

The rearrangement links TRBV28 to TRBJ1-3, with a tentative D call TRBD1 (6 bases). The V gene's germline CDR1 is MDHEN and CDR2 SYDVKM. V was shortened by 4 bases and J by 7 bases, with 11 bases between the two germline ends. CDR3 length: 13 amino acids. The CDR3 protein is CASSSNRANTIYF. In DNA, the CDR3 is TGTGCCAGCAGTTCGAACAGGGCGAACACCATATATTTT.

The chain links TRBV18 to TRBJ2-2, with D uncertain. V was pared by 9 bases and J by 3 bases, with 17 bases between. The CDR3 totals 15 residues. CDR1 and CDR2 (germline): KGHSH, LQKENI. The CDR3 coding sequence is TGTGCCAGTTCCCACCAAGGGATGGACACCGGGGAGCTGTTTTTT. It codes for CASSHQGMDTGELFF. Filled out from reference TRBV18 and TRBJ2-2, the complete variable domain reads NAGVMQNPRHLVRRRGQEARLRCSPMKGHSHVYWYRQLPEEGLKFMVYLQKENIIDESGMPKERFSAEFPKEGPSILRIQQVVRGDSAAYFCASSHQGMDTGELFFGEGSRLTVL.

This chain uses TRBV6-6 with TRBJ2-2; no definite D call. The CDR3 has 12 residues. Trimming removed 5 bases from V and 6 bases from J, with 7 bases in between. The V gene's germline CDR1 is MNHNY and CDR2 SVGAGI (reference sequence). The CDR3 region is CASSTTAGELFF. CDR3 DNA sequence: TGTGCCAGCAGTACAACGGCCGGGGAGCTGTTTTTT.

About this clone itself: Distinct nucleotide sequences in the sample also encode this CDR3. The CDR3 loop reads CAWTGTDSYNEQFF. The CDR3 coding sequence is TGTGCCTGGACCGGGACAGACTCCTACAATGAGCAGTTCTTC. The chain is built from TRBV30 and TRBJ2-1, with 7 bases that match TRBD1. CDR1 and CDR2 (germline): GTSNPN, SVGIG (reference sequence). CDR3 length equals 14 residues. The V segment lost 4 bases and the J segment 0 bases; nucleotides outside the gene matches: 3.

The chain has TRBV28 and TRBJ1-1; D call uncertain. V gave up 7 bases and J gave up 1 base, with 16 bases separating them. The V gene's germline CDR1 is MDHEN and CDR2 SYDVKM. CDR3 length: 15 amino acids. The CDR3 DNA is TGTGCCAGCATTAGCCCGATGCCCCAGAACACTGAAGCTTTCTTT. Translated: CASISPMPQNTEAFF.

This clone was observed a single time. The rearrangement joins TRBV19 to TRBJ2-5; 15 bases match TRBD2. CDR1 is LNHDA and CDR2 is SQIVND in the germline V gene (reference sequence). After removal of 4 bases from V and 5 bases from J, the junction contained 5 bases not matched to a gene. The CDR3 runs to 16 residues. The CDR3 DNA reads TGTGCCAGTAGTAGTGGACTAGCGGGAGGGCCGGAGACCCAGTACTTC. It specifies CASSSGLAGGPETQYF.

The J gene is TRBJ2-7, the V gene TRBV29-1; 12 nucleotides align to TRBD2. Germline V gene sequence: CDR1 SQVTM, CDR2 ANQGSEA. The CDR3 sequence is 14 residues long. Losses at the gene ends were 3 bases for V and 0 bases for J; bases not matched to a gene: 0. The CDR3 sequence: CSVETSGSSYEQYF. DNA for the CDR3: TGCAGCGTTGAGACTAGCGGGAGCTCCTACGAGCAGTACTTC.

The chain recombines TRBV28 with TRBJ2-7; D possibly matches TRBD1 or TRBD2 (6 bases each). The CDR3 length is 18 residues. With 6 bases removed from V and 2 bases from J, the gap between germline ends came to 26 bases. In germline, CDR1 is MDHEN, CDR2 SYDVKM. CDR3 loop: CASRIGGGFLVAAYEQYF. The DNA for the CDR3 is TGTGCCAGCAGAATAGGGGGTGGCTTTCTGGTAGCGGCCTACGAGCAGTACTTC.

The chain joins TRBV5-4 to TRBJ2-3; 7 bases agree with TRBD2. The CDR3 contains 14 residues. From germline, CDR1 is SGHNT and CDR2 YYREEE (reference sequence). The V and J ends lost 5 bases and 4 bases, in that order; junction bases with no gene match: 7. The CDR3 region has the DNA TGTGCCAGCAGTACGACTAGCTATGCAGATACGCAGTATTTT. Translation: CASSTTSYADTQYF.

The chain links TRBV5-4 to TRBJ1-1; a weak D match, TRBD1 (6 bases). V was cut by 0 bases and J by 7 bases, with 7 bases left in between. The germline V gene has CDR1 SGHNT and CDR2 YYREEE (reference sequence). This CDR3 has 12 amino acids. CDR3 loop: CASSLAQGEAFF. For the CDR3, the DNA is TGTGCCAGCAGCTTGGCACAGGGTGAAGCTTTCTTT.

This chain uses TRBV11-2 with TRBJ1-2; D is unresolved. V lost 0 bases and J lost 5, with 13 bases in between. The CDR3 loop spans 15 amino acids. CDR1 and CDR2 (germline): SGHAT, FQNNGV. This CDR3 reads CASSLDRIQTYGYTF. CDR3 bases: TGTGCCAGCAGCTTAGACAGGATACAAACGTATGGCTACACCTTC.

This clone was seen a few times. This chain uses TRBV20-1 with TRBJ1-2, with no clear D. The CDR3 is made up of 11 amino acids. V lost 6 bases and J 4 bases, leaving 9 bases between the germline ends. Germline CDR1 is DFQATT and CDR2 is SNEGSKA (reference sequence). CDR3 sequence: CSAPPPYGYTF. The CDR3 DNA is TGCAGTGCGCCTCCCCCCTATGGCTACACCTTC.

This clone was found a few times. This rearrangement joins TRBV30 to TRBJ1-5, with D uncertain. Germline lookup yields CDR1 GTSNPN and CDR2 SVGIG (reference sequence). V lost 0 bases, J lost 4 bases, and 10 bases lay in between. This CDR3 is 14 amino acids long. The CDR3 nucleotides are TGTGCCTGGAGTGTAGCCAGTCAAAATCAGCCCCAGCATTTT. Amino acid sequence: CAWSVASQNQPQHF.

Here the CDR3 DNA reads TGTGCCAGCAGCGTAAGTCCAACAGGGACCTACGAGCAGTACTTC. Its translation is CASSVSPTGTYEQYF. The rearrangement links TRBV9 to TRBJ2-7; perhaps TRBD1 as D (6 bases). From germline, CDR1 is SGDLS and CDR2 YYNGEE. The CDR3 consists of 15 residues. Trimming removed 1 base from V and 2 bases from J, with 13 bases in between.